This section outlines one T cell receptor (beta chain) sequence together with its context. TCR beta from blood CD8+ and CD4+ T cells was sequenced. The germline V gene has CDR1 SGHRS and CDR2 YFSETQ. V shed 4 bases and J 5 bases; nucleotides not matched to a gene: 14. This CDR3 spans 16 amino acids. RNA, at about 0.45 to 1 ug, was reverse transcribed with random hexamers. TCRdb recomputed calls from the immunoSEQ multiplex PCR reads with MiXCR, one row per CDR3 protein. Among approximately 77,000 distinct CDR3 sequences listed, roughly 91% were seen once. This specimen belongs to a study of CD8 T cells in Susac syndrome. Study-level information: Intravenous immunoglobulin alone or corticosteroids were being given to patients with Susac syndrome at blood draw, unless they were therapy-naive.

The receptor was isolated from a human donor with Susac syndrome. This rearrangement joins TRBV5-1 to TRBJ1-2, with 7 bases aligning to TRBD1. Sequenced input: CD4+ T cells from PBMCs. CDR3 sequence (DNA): TGCGCCAGCAGCATTACAGGACAGGAGGTCCCTTATGGCTACACCTTC. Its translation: CASSITGQEVPYGYTF.